Each of the 14 T cell receptor beta chains below was sequenced from the same sample in a study of graft-versus-host responses after intestinal transplantation (TCRdb year 2021). The time point label, as the study defines it: cells obtained before transplantation from donor or recipient. No antigen has been assigned to these receptors. Receptor amplification or capture employed the immunoSEQ multiplex PCR assay. Held by TCRdb, this immuneACCESS table contains in-frame sequences only and omits some clones. Under half of the omission traces to an unresolved V gene where checked; the cause of the rest is unknown. The sample table shows over 75,000 clones, and approximately 91% are seen once. The biggest ten clones account for roughly 0.37% of the sample. Sequences were derived from unstimulated CD4+ T cells sorted from spleen or lymph node cells, sampled before intestinal transplant. The receptors were gathered from a human donor who received an intestinal transplant.

V usage is TRBV10-1 and J usage is TRBJ2-2, with D uncertain. CDR1 is WNHNN, CDR2 SYGVQD, per germline (reference sequence). The CDR3 spans 13 residues. V lost 0 bases and J 6 bases, leaving 5 bases between the germline ends. Here the CDR3 DNA reads TGCGCCAGCAGTGAGTCAGCCGCCGGGGAGCTGTTTTTT. Its protein is CASSESAAGELFF.

This clone was observed once. The chain is built from TRBV2 and TRBJ1-2; D is undetermined. The V end lost 8 bases, the J end lost 2 bases, and 9 bases lay between the germline ends. The CDR3 spans 12 residues. Germline V CDR1 and CDR2: SNHLY, FYNNEI. The CDR3: CASGPGNYGYTF. The CDR3 region has the DNA TGTGCCAGCGGGCCGGGGAACTATGGCTACACCTTC.

The rearrangement uses TRBV6-1 and TRBJ1-2, with 7 positions matching TRBD1. The J segment lost 7 bases and the V segment lost 6 bases, leaving 11 bases of the junction unmatched. The CDR3 extends over 14 amino acids. From germline, CDR1 is MNHNS and CDR2 SASEGT. Here the CDR3 reads CASSRGQATTGYTF. DNA for the CDR3: TGTGCCAGCAGCCGTGGACAGGCGACGACTGGCTACACCTTC.

V usage is TRBV28 and J usage is TRBJ2-7; D perhaps matches TRBD1 (5 bases). Germline V gene data show CDR1 as MDHEN and CDR2 as SYDVKM. The germline V and J ends were trimmed by 3 bases and 2 bases, with 20 bases remaining between them. The CDR3 totals 17 residues. The CDR3 DNA sequence: TGTGCCAGCAGTTTTTCAAGTAAGGGGCGGAAAGCCTACGAGCAGTACTTC. This gives the protein CASSFSSKGRKAYEQYF. Together with reference TRBV28 and TRBJ2-7, the CDR3 gives the full variable domain: DVKVTQSSRYLVKRTGEKVFLECVQDMDHENMFWYRQDPGLGLRLIYFSYDVKMKEKGDIPEGYSVSREKKERFSLILESASTNQTSMYLCASSFSSKGRKAYEQYFGPGTRLTVT.

The J gene is TRBJ2-7, the V gene TRBV15; 7 bases are shared with TRBD2. The V gene's germline CDR1 is LNHNV and CDR2 YYDKDF (reference sequence). The CDR3 has 13 amino acids. V was clipped by 5 bases and J by 3 bases; unmatched bases: 4. CDR3 amino acids: CATSRDYYYEQYF. Written as DNA, the CDR3 is TGTGCCACCAGCCGGGACTACTACTACGAGCAGTACTTC. Looking up the rest from reference TRBV15 and TRBJ2-7 gives the full variable domain: DAMVIQNPRYQVTQFGKPVTLSCSQTLNHNVMYWYQQKSSQAPKLLFHYYDKDFNNEADTPDNFQSRRPNTSFCFLDIRSPGLGDTAMYLCATSRDYYYEQYFGPGTRLTVT.

V usage is TRBV4-1 and J usage is TRBJ1-2; D remains ambiguous. V was trimmed by 1 base and J by 7 bases, leaving 10 bases between them. Germline V CDR1 and CDR2: MGHRA, YSYEKL. This CDR3 is 13 amino acids long. CDR3 sequence reads: CASSQGDGVGYTF. DNA for the CDR3: TGCGCCAGCAGCCAAGGAGATGGAGTTGGCTACACCTTC.

V is TRBV28 and J is TRBJ2-7; perhaps TRBD2 as D (7 bases). V was pared by 5 bases and J by 2 bases, with 13 bases between. This CDR3 comprises 14 residues. Germline V gene data show CDR1 as MDHEN and CDR2 as SYDVKM. The CDR3 coding sequence is TGTGCCAGCAGTCGGGGGGCGCCAACCTACGAGCAGTACTTC. Protein: CASSRGAPTYEQYF.

The chain uses TRBV6-1 and TRBJ2-5; D remains ambiguous. Germline CDR1 MNHNS, CDR2 SASEGT. Trimming pared 6 bases from V and 5 bases from J, leaving 19 bases between. The CDR3 is 15 residues long. The CDR3 sequence: CASSALSGRRETQYF. CDR3 in DNA: TGTGCCAGCAGCGCCCTATCTGGGCGTCGGGAGACCCAGTACTTC.

This chain connects TRBV6-5 to TRBJ1-1, with D unclear. This CDR3 comprises 14 residues. The germline V gene encodes CDR1 MNHEY and CDR2 SVGAGI. V was pared by 0 bases and J by 0 bases, with 5 bases between. As DNA, the CDR3 is TGTGCCAGCAGTTACTCAGGAGTGAACACTGAAGCTTTCTTT. Amino acids: CASSYSGVNTEAFF.

The genes are TRBV15 and TRBJ2-5; D is possibly TRBD1 (6 bases). The CDR3 spans 16 residues. Germline V lookup: CDR1 LNHNV, CDR2 YYDKDF (reference sequence). The V and J ends lost 2 bases and 3 bases respectively, with 16 bases between them. The chain's CDR3 is CATSRSRQAGKETQYF. CDR3 bases: TGTGCCACCAGCAGATCGAGACAGGCGGGCAAAGAGACCCAGTACTTC. The full variable domain, its missing parts supplied by reference TRBV15 and TRBJ2-5, is DAMVIQNPRYQVTQFGKPVTLSCSQTLNHNVMYWYQQKSSQAPKLLFHYYDKDFNNEADTPDNFQSRRPNTSFCFLDIRSPGLGDTAMYLCATSRSRQAGKETQYFGPGTRLLVL.

Here the CDR3 DNA reads TGTGCCAGTAGTATGACACAGGGGGCACGGAATTCACCCCTCCACTTT. It translates to CASSMTQGARNSPLHF. The chain links TRBV19 to TRBJ1-6; 9 positions agree with TRBD1. Germline V lookup: CDR1 LNHDA, CDR2 SQIVND (reference sequence). This CDR3 has 16 residues. With V trimmed by 3 bases and J by 7 bases, 7 bases remained unmatched.

This clone was picked up one time. Here the CDR3 DNA reads TGTGCCAGCAGTCCAGCGGGAGATCTCACCGGGGAGCTGTTTTTT. It yields the protein CASSPAGDLTGELFF. This chain connects TRBV28 to TRBJ2-2, with TRBD2 matching over 8 bases. The germline V gene has CDR1 MDHEN and CDR2 SYDVKM. The V gene end was trimmed by 5 bases and the J gene end by 4 bases; junction bases not matched to a gene: 6. The CDR3 consists of 15 residues. Filled out from reference TRBV28 and TRBJ2-2, the complete variable domain reads DVKVTQSSRYLVKRTGEKVFLECVQDMDHENMFWYRQDPGLGLRLIYFSYDVKMKEKGDIPEGYSVSREKKERFSLILESASTNQTSMYLCASSPAGDLTGELFFGEGSRLTVL.

This chain connects TRBV5-1 to TRBJ2-3; 7 bases line up with TRBD2. V shed 1 base and J 1 base; nucleotides not matched to a gene: 6. Germline V gene lookup returns CDR1 SGHRS and CDR2 YFSETQ. There are 16 residues in the CDR3. In DNA, the CDR3 is TGCGCCAGCAGCTTGTATGGGAGCGGGGGCACAGATACGCAGTATTTT. It specifies CASSLYGSGGTDTQYF.

The V and J genes are TRBV19 and TRBJ1-3, with D tentatively TRBD1 (6 bases). The CDR3 spans 13 residues. CDR1 LNHDA and CDR2 SQIVND come from the germline V gene (reference sequence). V lost 10 bases and J 4 bases, leaving 14 bases between the germline ends. The CDR3 here is CATSQGIGNTIYF. Written as DNA, the CDR3 is TGTGCCACTTCACAGGGAATAGGAAACACCATATATTTT.